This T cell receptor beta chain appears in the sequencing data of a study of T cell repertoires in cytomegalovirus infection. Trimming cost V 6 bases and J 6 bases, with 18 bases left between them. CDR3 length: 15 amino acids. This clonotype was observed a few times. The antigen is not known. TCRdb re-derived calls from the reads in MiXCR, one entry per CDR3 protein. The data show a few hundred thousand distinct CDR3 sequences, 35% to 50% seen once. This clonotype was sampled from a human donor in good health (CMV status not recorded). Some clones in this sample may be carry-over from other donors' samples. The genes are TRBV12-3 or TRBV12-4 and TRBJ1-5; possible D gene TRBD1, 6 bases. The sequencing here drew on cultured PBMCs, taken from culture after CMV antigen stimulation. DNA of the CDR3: TGTGCCAGCAGCACGACAGGCGGCGGGGGTCAGCCCCAGCATTTT. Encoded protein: CASSTTGGGGQPQHF.